The count of the clone carrying this TCR beta chain is one. The antigen remains undetermined. V lost 7 bases to trimming and J lost 0 bases; unmatched junction nucleotides: 8. The CDR3 is 15 residues long. From germline, CDR1 is LGHNT and CDR2 FRNRAP. Using its own MiXCR run on the reads, TCRdb lists one record per CDR3 protein. This sample has approximately 590,000 distinct CDR3 sequences; 40% occur once, and the top ten carry around 46%. The data were obtained in a study of T cell repertoires in cytomegalovirus infection. Looking at the study overall: Recently identified HLA-C-restricted and well-studied HLA-B-restricted CMV epitopes were used. The public TCR beta signatures pointed to both CMV infection and matching HLA type.

Broader study findings: Individuals carrying CMV plus the relevant HLA were identified by cumulative frequency of public TCR beta families. In two of eight donors, the top clonotype was HLA-C-restricted CMV-specific.

The clonotype was recovered from a human donor in good health (CMV status not recorded). Some clones in this sample may be carry-over from other donors' samples. This chain joins TRBV12-5 and TRBJ2-7; 8 bases fit TRBD1. The sample here was cultured PBMCs, taken from culture after CMV antigen stimulation. DNA of the CDR3: TGTGCTAGTGTTTCAGGGGGCCACAACTCCTACGAGCAGTACTTC. This gives the protein CASVSGGHNSYEQYF.